The present TCR beta chain was sequenced within a study of breast tumors, draining lymph nodes, adjacent tissues. This clonotype was counted many times. MiXCR, applied by TCRdb to the multiplex PCR reads, yields one record per CDR3 protein. This sample has 80,000 to 130,000 distinct CDR3 sequences, with 20% to 25% found just once. The CDR3 extends over 19 amino acids. CDR1 and CDR2 (germline): DFQATT, SNEGSKA (reference sequence). V shed 0 bases and J shed 0 bases, with 20 bases lying between them. Axillary draining lymph nodes of breast cancer patients supplied the node samples. The clonotype was recovered from a female donor with breast cancer. Some clones in this sample may be carry-over from other donors' samples. The V and J genes are TRBV20-1 and TRBJ1-4; maybe TRBD1 (6 bases). Sequences were obtained from axillary lymph node tissue. This chain's CDR3 is CSARDALQGGIATNEKLFF. CDR3 coding DNA: TGCAGTGCTAGAGACGCTTTACAAGGGGGGATTGCAACTAATGAAAAACTGTTTTTT.